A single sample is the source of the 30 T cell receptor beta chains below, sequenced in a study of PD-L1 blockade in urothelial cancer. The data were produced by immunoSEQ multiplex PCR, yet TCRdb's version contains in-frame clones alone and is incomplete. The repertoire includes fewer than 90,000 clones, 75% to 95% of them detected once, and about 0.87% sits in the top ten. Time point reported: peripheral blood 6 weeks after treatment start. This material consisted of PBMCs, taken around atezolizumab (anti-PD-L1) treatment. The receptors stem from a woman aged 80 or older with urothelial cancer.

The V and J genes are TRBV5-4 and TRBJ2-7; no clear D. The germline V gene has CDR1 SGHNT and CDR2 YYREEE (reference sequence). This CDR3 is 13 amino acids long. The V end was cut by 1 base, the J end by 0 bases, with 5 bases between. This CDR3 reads CASSLINSYEQYF. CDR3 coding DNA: TGTGCCAGCAGCTTGATTAACTCCTACGAGCAGTACTTC.

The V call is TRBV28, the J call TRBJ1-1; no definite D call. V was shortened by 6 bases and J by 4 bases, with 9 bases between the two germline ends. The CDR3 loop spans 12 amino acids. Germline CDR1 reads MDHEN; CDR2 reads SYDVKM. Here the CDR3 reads CASSTYFTEAFF. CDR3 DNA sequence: TGTGCCAGCAGCACATATTTCACTGAAGCTTTCTTT. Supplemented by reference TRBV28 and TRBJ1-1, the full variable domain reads DVKVTQSSRYLVKRTGEKVFLECVQDMDHENMFWYRQDPGLGLRLIYFSYDVKMKEKGDIPEGYSVSREKKERFSLILESASTNQTSMYLCASSTYFTEAFFGQGTRLTVV.

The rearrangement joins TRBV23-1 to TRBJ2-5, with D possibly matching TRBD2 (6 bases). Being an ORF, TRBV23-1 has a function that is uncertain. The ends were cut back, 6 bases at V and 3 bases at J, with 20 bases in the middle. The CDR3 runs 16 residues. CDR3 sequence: CASSQKYPGVEETQYF. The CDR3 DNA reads TGCGCCAGCAGCCAAAAATACCCGGGGGTTGAAGAGACCCAGTACTTC.

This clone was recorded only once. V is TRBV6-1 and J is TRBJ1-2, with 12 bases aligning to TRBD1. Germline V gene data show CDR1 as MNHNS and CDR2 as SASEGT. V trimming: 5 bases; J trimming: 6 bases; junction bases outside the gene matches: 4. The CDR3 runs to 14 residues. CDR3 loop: CASSTGTGGHGYTF. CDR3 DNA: TGTGCCAGCAGTACCGGGACAGGGGGCCATGGCTACACCTTC.

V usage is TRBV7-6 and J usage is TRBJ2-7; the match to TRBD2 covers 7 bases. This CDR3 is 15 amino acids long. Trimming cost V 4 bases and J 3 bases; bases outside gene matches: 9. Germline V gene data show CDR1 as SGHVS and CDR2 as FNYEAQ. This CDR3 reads CASSSERDGNYEQYF. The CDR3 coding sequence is TGTGCCAGCAGCTCCGAGCGGGACGGGAACTACGAGCAGTACTTC.

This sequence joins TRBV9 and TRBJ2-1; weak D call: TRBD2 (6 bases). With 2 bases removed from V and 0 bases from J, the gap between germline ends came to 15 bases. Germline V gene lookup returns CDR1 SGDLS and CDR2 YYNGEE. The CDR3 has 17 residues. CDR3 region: CASSVDTSPLSYNEQFF. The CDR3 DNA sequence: TGTGCCAGCAGCGTCGATACTAGCCCTCTCTCCTACAATGAGCAGTTCTTC.

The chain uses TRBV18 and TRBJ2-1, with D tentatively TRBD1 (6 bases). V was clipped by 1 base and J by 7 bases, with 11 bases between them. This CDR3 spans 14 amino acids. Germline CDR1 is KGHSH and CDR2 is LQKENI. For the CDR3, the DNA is TGTGCCAGCTCACCACAAGGACAGCGGAATGAGCAGTTCTTC. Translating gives CASSPQGQRNEQFF.

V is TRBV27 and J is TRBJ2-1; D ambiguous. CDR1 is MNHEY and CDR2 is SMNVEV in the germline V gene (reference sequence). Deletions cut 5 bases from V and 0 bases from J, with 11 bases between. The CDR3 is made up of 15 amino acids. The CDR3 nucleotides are TGTGCCAGCAGTCCCGACATCAGCTCCTACAATGAGCAGTTCTTC. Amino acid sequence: CASSPDISSYNEQFF.

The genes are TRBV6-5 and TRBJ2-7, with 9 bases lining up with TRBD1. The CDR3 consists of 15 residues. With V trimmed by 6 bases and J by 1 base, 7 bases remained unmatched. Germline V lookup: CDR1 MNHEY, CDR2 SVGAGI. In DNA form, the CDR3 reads TGTGCCAGCAGGATCTCCGGGACAGGGTCCTACGAGCAGTACTTC. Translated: CASRISGTGSYEQYF.

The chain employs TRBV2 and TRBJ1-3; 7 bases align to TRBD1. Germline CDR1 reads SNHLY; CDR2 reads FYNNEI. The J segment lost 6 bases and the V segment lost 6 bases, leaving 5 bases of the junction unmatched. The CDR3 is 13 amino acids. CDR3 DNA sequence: TGTGCCAGCAGCCACAGGGGACCAAACACCATATATTTT. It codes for CASSHRGPNTIYF.

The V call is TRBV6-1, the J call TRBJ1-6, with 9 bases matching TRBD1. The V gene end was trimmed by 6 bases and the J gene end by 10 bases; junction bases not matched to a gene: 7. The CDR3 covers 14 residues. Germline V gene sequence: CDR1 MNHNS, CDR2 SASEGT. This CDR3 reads CASRGTGTESPLHF. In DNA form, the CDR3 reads TGTGCCAGCAGAGGGACAGGGACAGAATCACCCCTCCACTTT.

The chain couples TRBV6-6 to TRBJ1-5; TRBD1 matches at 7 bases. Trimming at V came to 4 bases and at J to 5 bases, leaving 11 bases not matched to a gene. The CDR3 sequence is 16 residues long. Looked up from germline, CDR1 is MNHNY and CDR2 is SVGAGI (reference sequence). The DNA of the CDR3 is TGTGCCAGCAGTTTGGTCCCTTACAGGGGAGATCAGCCCCAGCATTTT. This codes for CASSLVPYRGDQPQHF.

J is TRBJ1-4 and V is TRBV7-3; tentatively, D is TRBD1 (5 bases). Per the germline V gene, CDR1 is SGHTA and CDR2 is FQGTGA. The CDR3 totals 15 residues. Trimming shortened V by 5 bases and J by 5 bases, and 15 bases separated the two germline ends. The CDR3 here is CASSPTGVKNEKLFF. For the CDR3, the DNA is TGTGCCAGCAGCCCCACGGGGGTCAAGAATGAAAAACTGTTTTTT.

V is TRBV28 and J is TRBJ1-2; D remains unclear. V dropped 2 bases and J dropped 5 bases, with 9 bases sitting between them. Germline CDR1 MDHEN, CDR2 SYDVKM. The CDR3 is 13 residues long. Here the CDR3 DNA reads TGTGCCAGCAGTTTAGGCCCTCTTTATGGCTACACCTTC. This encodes CASSLGPLYGYTF.

This chain's CDR3 is CASSPGQNTDTQYF. The CDR3 DNA reads as TGCGCCAGCAGCCCGGGACAGAACACAGATACGCAGTATTTT. The chain carries TRBV5-1 and TRBJ2-3; the match to TRBD1 covers 7 bases. The CDR3 spans 14 residues. Germline CDR1 reads SGHRS; CDR2 reads YFSETQ. V lost 4 bases to trimming and J lost 2 bases; unmatched junction nucleotides: 4. Using reference TRBV5-1 and TRBJ2-3 for the parts outside the CDR3, the full variable domain is KAGVTQTPRYLIKTRGQQVTLSCSPISGHRSVSWYQQTPGQGLQFLFEYFSETQRNKGNFPGRFSGRQFSNSRSEMNVSTLELGDSALYLCASSPGQNTDTQYFGPGTRLTVL.

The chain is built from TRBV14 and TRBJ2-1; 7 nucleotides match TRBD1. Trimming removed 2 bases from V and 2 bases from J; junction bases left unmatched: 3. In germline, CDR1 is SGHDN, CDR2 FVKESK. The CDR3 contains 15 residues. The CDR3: CASSQRQGAYNEQFF. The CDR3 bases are TGTGCCAGCAGCCAAAGGCAGGGGGCCTACAATGAGCAGTTCTTC.

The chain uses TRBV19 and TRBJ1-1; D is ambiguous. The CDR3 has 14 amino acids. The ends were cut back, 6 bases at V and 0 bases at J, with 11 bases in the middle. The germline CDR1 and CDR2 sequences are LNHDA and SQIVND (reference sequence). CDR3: CASRPGGLNTEAFF. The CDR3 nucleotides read TGTGCCAGTAGGCCAGGCGGGCTGAACACTGAAGCTTTCTTT.

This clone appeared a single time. The CDR3 DNA is TGTGCCAGCAGTTCGGGACAGGGGTCCGATCAGCCCCAGCATTTT. As protein: CASSSGQGSDQPQHF. The genes are TRBV28 and TRBJ1-5, with 10 bases that match TRBD1. Germline CDR1 and CDR2: MDHEN and SYDVKM. J lost 5 bases, V lost 4 bases, and 5 bases had no gene match. The CDR3 is 15 amino acids.

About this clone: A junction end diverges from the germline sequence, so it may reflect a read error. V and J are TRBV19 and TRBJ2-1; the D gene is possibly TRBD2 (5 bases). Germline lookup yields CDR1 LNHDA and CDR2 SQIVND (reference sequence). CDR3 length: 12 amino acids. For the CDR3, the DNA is TGTGCCAGTACGGGGTCCTTCAATGAGCAGTTCTTC. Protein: CASTGSFNEQFF.

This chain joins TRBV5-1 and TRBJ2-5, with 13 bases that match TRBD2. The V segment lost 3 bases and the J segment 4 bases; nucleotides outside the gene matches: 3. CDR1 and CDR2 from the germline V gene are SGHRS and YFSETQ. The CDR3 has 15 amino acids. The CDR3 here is CASSSGLAGSETQYF. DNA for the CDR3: TGCGCCAGCAGCTCGGGACTAGCGGGGTCAGAGACCCAGTACTTC.

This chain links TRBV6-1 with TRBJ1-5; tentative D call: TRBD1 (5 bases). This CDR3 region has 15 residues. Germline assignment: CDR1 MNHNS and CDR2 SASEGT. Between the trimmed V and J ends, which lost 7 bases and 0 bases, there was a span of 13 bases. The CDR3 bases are TGTGCCAGCAAGGCCCTGACAGTTAGCAATCAGCCCCAGCATTTT. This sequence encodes CASKALTVSNQPQHF.

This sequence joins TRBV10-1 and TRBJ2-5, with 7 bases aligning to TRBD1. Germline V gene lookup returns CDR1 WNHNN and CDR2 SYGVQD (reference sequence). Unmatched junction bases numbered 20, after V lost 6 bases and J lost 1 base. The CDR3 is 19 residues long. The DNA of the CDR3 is TGCGCCAGCAGCCCCACGTTCGTTCAACCGGGACAGATCCAAGAGACCCAGTACTTC. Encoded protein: CASSPTFVQPGQIQETQYF.

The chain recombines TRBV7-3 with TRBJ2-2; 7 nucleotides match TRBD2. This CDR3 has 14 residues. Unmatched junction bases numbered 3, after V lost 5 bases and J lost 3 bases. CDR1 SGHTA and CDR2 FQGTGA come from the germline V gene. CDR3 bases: TGTGCCAGCAGCCCGGGACTACACACCGGGGAGCTGTTTTTT. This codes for CASSPGLHTGELFF.

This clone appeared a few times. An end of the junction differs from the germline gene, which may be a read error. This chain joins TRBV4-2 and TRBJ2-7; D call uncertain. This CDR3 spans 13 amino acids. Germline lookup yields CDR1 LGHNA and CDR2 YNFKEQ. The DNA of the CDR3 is TGTGCCAGCAGCCAAGGAGTCTCCGACGAGCAGTACTTC. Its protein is CASSQGVSDEQYF.

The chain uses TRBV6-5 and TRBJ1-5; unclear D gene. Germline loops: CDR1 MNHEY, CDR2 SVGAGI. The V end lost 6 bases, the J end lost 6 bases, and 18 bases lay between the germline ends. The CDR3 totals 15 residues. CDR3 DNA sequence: TGTGCCAGCAGCTCCGGAGCAAGGTCCGGTCAGCCCCAGCATTTT. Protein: CASSSGARSGQPQHF.

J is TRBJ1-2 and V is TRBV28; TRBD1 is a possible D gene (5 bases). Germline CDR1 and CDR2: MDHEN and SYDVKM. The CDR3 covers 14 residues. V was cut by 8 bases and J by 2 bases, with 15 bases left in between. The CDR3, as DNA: TGTGCCAGCTTCTTGGGGGGGAGGAACTATGGCTACACCTTC. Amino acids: CASFLGGRNYGYTF.

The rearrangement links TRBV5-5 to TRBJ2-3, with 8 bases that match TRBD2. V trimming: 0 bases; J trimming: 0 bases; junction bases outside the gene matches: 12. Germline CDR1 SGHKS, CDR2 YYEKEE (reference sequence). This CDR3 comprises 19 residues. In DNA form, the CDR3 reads TGTGCCAGCAGCTTGGGACTAGCGAACATCTTTACAAGCACAGATACGCAGTATTTT. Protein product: CASSLGLANIFTSTDTQYF.

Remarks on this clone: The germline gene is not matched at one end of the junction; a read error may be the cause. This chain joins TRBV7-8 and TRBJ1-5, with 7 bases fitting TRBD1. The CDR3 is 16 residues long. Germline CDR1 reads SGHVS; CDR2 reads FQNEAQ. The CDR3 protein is CVSSPTGVVNNQPQHF. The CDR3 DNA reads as TGTGTCAGCAGCCCTACAGGGGTTGTTAACAATCAGCCCCAGCATTTT.

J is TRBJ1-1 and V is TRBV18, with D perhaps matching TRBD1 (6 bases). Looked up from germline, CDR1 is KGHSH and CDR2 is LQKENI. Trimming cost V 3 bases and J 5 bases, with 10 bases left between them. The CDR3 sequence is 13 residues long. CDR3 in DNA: TGTGCCAGCTCACCGGCAGGGGTGACTGAAGCTTTCTTT. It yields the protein CASSPAGVTEAFF. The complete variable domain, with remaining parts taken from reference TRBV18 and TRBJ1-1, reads NAGVMQNPRHLVRRRGQEARLRCSPMKGHSHVYWYRQLPEEGLKFMVYLQKENIIDESGMPKERFSAEFPKEGPSILRIQQVVRGDSAAYFCASSPAGVTEAFFGQGTRLTVV.

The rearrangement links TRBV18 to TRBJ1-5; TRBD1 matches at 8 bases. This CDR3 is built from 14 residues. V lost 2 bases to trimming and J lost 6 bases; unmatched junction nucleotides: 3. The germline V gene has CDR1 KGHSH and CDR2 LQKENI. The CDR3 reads CASSPGQGSQPQHF. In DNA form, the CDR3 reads TGTGCCAGCTCACCAGGACAGGGCAGTCAGCCCCAGCATTTT.